The 14 T cell receptor beta chains listed next were all sequenced from one sample in a study of Ad26.COV2.S vaccination and SARS-CoV-2 variants. Profiled with immunoSEQ multiplex PCR; TCRdb holds only in-frame clones, not every one. Here the sample spans just over 350,000 clones, 92% being singletons. The source material was peripheral blood, sampled after recovery from COVID-19. The receptors here all came from a human donor who had recovered from COVID-19.

This clone was detected only once. The chain is built from TRBV1 and TRBJ2-3; TRBD2 is taken as the D call from the table, unchecked against the DNA. TRBV1 is shown as a pseudogene. The CDR3 length is 17 residues. This CDR3 is CTSSIGLAGSSGDTQYF. The CDR3 DNA is TGCACCAGCAGCATCGGACTAGCGGGGTCCTCCGGAGATACGCAGTATTTT.

The chain joins TRBV29-1 to TRBJ1-4; 10 bases agree with TRBD1. The germline V gene encodes CDR1 SQVTM and CDR2 ANQGSEA. The length of the CDR3 is 14 residues. With V trimmed by 6 bases and J by 8 bases, 9 bases remained unmatched. The CDR3 bases are TGCAGCGTATCTGCGGGACAGGGGAAAGAAAAACTGTTTTTT. This gives the protein CSVSAGQGKEKLFF.

The genes are TRBV2 and TRBJ2-2; D unresolved. Germline values: CDR1 SNHLY, CDR2 FYNNEI. With 7 bases removed from V and 4 bases from J, the gap between germline ends came to 7 bases. CDR3 length: 12 amino acids. The CDR3 reads CASKGITGELFF. In DNA, the CDR3 is TGTGCCAGCAAGGGAATCACCGGGGAGCTGTTTTTT.

The chain couples TRBV4-1 to TRBJ2-7; 13 positions agree with TRBD2. Looked up from germline, CDR1 is MGHRA and CDR2 is YSYEKL. The CDR3 runs to 18 residues. V trimming: 1 base; J trimming: 3 bases; junction bases outside the gene matches: 9. The chain's CDR3 is CASSQGLAGGGLIYEQYF. The CDR3 DNA is TGCGCCAGCAGCCAAGGACTAGCGGGGGGCGGTTTAATCTACGAGCAGTACTTC.

The V and J genes are TRBV5-5 and TRBJ1-1; unclear D gene. Per germline, CDR1 SGHKS and CDR2 YYEKEE (reference sequence). Trimming left V 0 bases short and J 2 bases short, with 5 bases between. The CDR3 totals 13 residues. CDR3 bases: TGTGCCAGCAGCTTGGGGGGTAACACTGAAGCTTTCTTT. Amino acid sequence: CASSLGGNTEAFF. Filled out from reference TRBV5-5 and TRBJ1-1, the complete variable domain reads DAGVTQSPTHLIKTRGQQVTLRCSPISGHKSVSWYQQVLGQGPQFIFQYYEKEERGRGNFPDRFSARQFPNYSSELNVNALLLGDSALYLCASSLGGNTEAFFGQGTRLTVV.

This sequence joins TRBV7-2 and TRBJ2-2, with 7 positions matching TRBD2. Germline V gives CDR1 SGHTA, CDR2 FQGNSA. Trimming took 1 base from V and 0 from J; bases not matched to a gene: 2. The CDR3 length is 16 residues. Here the CDR3 reads CASSLGLAANTGELFF. Written as DNA, the CDR3 is TGTGCCAGCAGCTTAGGGCTAGCGGCGAACACCGGGGAGCTGTTTTTT. The full variable domain, with the rest looked up from reference TRBV7-2 and TRBJ2-2, is GAGVSQSPSNKVTEKGKDVELRCDPISGHTALYWYRQSLGQGLEFLIYFQGNSAPDKSGLPSDRFSAERTGGSVSTLTIQRTQQEDSAVYLCASSLGLAANTGELFFGEGSRLTVL.

The V gene is TRBV3-1 (or the pseudogene TRBV3-2), the J gene TRBJ1-1, with unresolved D. The CDR3 is 13 residues long. Between the trimmed V and J ends, which lost 1 base and 6 bases, there was a span of 9 bases. CDR1 is LGHDT, CDR2 YNNKEL, per germline (reference sequence). The CDR3 protein is CASSQATWAEAFF. The CDR3 DNA reads TGTGCCAGCAGCCAAGCCACTTGGGCTGAAGCTTTCTTT.

The chain employs TRBV5-4 and TRBJ1-1; 7 bases align to TRBD1. J lost 0 bases, V lost 5 bases, and 10 bases had no gene match. The CDR3 consists of 16 residues. CDR1 is SGHNT, CDR2 YYREEE, per germline (reference sequence). The CDR3 here is CASSTRDRPMNTEAFF. CDR3 nucleotide sequence: TGTGCCAGCAGTACCCGGGACAGACCCATGAACACTGAAGCTTTCTTT.

The rearrangement uses TRBV6-6 and TRBJ2-2; 8 bases agree with TRBD1. This CDR3 contains 13 residues. After removal of 5 bases from V and 5 bases from J, the junction contained 1 base not matched to a gene. Germline loops: CDR1 MNHNY, CDR2 SVGAGI (reference sequence). The CDR3 nucleotides are TGTGCCAGCAGTAACAGGGGGACCGGGGAGCTGTTTTTT. Translation gives CASSNRGTGELFF.

This chain links TRBV7-2 with TRBJ2-6; TRBD1 matches 9 bases. Germline values: CDR1 SGHTA, CDR2 FQGNSA. This CDR3 comprises 17 residues. V shed 4 bases and J 3 bases; nucleotides not matched to a gene: 7. The CDR3 region is CASSSSNRGLGANVLTF. In DNA, the CDR3 is TGTGCCAGCAGCTCAAGTAACAGGGGGCTTGGGGCCAACGTCCTGACTTTC.

The chain combines TRBV2 with TRBJ1-5; 8 nucleotides line up with TRBD1. Germline CDR1 SNHLY, CDR2 FYNNEI. The length of the CDR3 is 15 residues. J lost 1 base, V lost 6 bases, and 5 bases had no gene match. The CDR3 protein is CASSARQGSNQPQHF. DNA of the CDR3: TGTGCCAGCAGCGCCAGACAGGGGAGCAATCAGCCCCAGCATTTT.

With regard to this clone: At one end the junction does not follow the germline gene, possibly because of a read error. The chain joins TRBV2 to TRBJ1-4; TRBD1 matches at 7 bases. The CDR3 consists of 13 residues. The germline V gene encodes CDR1 SNHLY and CDR2 FYNNEI. The CDR3 DNA reads TGTACCAGCACTGGACAGGCTAATGAAAAACTGTTTTTT. It codes for CTSTGQANEKLFF.

The rearrangement uses TRBV7-2 and TRBJ2-3; D is perhaps TRBD1 (6 bases). With 4 bases removed from V and 7 bases from J, the gap between germline ends came to 18 bases. Germline-derived CDR1 and CDR2 are SGHTA and FQGNSA. The CDR3 totals 15 residues. This CDR3 reads CASSSRSSQGYTQYF. For the CDR3, the DNA is TGTGCCAGCAGCTCTCGGTCTTCGCAGGGGTATACGCAGTATTTT.

The chain is built from TRBV4-1 and TRBJ2-3; D not resolved. The CDR3 loop spans 15 amino acids. CDR1 MGHRA and CDR2 YSYEKL come from the germline V gene. The V end lost 0 bases, the J end lost 0 bases, and 7 bases lay between the germline ends. As DNA, the CDR3 is TGCGCCAGCAGCCAAGAACCAGAAAGCACAGATACGCAGTATTTT. This codes for CASSQEPESTDTQYF.